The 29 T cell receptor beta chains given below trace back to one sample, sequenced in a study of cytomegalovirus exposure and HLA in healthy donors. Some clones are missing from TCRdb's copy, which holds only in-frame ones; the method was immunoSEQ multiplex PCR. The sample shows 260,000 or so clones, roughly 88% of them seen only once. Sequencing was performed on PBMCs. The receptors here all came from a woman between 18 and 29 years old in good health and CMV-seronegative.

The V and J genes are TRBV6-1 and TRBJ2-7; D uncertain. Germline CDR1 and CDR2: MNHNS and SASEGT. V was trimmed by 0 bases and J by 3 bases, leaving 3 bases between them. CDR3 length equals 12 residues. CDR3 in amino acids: CASSEAHYEQYF. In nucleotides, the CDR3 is TGTGCCAGCAGTGAAGCCCACTACGAGCAGTACTTC.

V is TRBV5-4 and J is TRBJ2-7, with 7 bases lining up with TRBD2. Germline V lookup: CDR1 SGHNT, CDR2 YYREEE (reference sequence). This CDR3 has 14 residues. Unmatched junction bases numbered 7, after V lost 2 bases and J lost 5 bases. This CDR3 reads CASSFLEGGHEQYF. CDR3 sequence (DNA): TGTGCCAGCAGCTTTCTCGAGGGAGGGCACGAGCAGTACTTC.

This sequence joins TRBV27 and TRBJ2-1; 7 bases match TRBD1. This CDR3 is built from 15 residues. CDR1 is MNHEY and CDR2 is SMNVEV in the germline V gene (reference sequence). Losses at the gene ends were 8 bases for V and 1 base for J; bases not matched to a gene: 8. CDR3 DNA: TGTGCCAGCCGCGTCAACAGGGGTTCCTACAATGAGCAGTTCTTC. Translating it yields CASRVNRGSYNEQFF.

CDR3 DNA sequence: TGTGCCAGCAGCAAGCGACAGGGTCGAAATCAGCCCCAGCATTTT. It codes for CASSKRQGRNQPQHF. The rearrangement links TRBV11-2 to TRBJ1-5, with 7 bases matching TRBD1. The CDR3 has 15 residues. V gave up 5 bases and J gave up 4 bases; unmatched junction bases: 8. The germline V gene encodes CDR1 SGHAT and CDR2 FQNNGV.

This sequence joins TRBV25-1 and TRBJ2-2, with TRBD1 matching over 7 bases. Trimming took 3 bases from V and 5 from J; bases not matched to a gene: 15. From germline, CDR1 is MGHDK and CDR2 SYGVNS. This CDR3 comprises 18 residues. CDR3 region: CASSDLHRDSSWTGELFF. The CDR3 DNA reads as TGTGCCAGCAGTGACCTCCACCGGGACAGCTCGTGGACCGGGGAGCTGTTTTTT.

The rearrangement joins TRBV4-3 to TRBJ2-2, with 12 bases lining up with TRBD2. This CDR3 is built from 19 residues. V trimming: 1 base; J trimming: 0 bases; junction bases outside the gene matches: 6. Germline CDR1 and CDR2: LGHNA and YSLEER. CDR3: CASSQAGASGRANTGELFF. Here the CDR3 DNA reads TGCGCCAGCAGCCAAGCGGGGGCTAGCGGGAGGGCGAACACCGGGGAGCTGTTTTTT.

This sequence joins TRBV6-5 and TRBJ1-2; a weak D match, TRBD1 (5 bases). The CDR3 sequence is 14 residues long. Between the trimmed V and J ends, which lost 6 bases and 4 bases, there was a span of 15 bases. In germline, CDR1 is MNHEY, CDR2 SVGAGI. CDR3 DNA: TGTGCCAGCAGACGCCAGACAGTAGTCTATGGCTACACCTTC. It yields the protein CASRRQTVVYGYTF.

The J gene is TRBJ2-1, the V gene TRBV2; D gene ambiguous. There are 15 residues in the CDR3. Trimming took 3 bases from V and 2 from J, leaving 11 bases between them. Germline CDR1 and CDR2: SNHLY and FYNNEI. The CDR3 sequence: CASSDRGATYNEQFF. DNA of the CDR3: TGTGCCAGCAGTGATCGTGGAGCGACCTACAATGAGCAGTTCTTC. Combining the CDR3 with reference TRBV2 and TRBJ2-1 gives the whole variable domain EPEVTQTPSHQVTQMGQEVILRCVPISNHLYFYWYRQILGQKVEFLVSFYNNEISEKSEIFDDQFSVERPDGSNFTLKIRSTKLEDSAMYFCASSDRGATYNEQFFGPGTRLTVL.

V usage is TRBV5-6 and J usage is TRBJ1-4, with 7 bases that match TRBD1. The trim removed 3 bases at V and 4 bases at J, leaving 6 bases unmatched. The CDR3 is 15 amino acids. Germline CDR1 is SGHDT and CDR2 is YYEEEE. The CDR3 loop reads CASSSQRQGNEKLFF. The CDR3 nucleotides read TGTGCCAGCAGCTCCCAAAGACAGGGTAATGAAAAACTGTTTTTT.

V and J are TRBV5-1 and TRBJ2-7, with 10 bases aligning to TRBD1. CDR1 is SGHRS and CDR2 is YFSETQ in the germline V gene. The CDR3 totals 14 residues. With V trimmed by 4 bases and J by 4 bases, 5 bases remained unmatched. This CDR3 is CASSRDRGGYEQYF. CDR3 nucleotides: TGCGCCAGCAGCCGGGACAGGGGAGGGTACGAGCAGTACTTC.

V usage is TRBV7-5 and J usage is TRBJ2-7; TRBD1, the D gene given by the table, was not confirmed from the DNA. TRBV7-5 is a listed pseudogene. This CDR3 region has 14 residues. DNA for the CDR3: TGTGTCAGAAGCGCTAGGGGGACGGGGTACGAGCAGTACTTC. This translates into CVRSARGTGYEQYF.

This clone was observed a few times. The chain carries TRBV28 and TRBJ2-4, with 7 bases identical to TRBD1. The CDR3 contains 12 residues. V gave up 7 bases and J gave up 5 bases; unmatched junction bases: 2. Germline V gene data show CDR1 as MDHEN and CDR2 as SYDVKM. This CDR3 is CASKGTENIQYF. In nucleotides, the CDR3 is TGTGCCAGCAAGGGGACAGAAAACATTCAGTACTTC.

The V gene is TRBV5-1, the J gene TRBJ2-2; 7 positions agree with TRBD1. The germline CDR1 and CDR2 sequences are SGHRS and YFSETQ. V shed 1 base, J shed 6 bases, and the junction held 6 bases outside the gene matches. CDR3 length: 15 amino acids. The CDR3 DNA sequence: TGCGCCAGCAGCTTGACAGGGGATCATTCCGGGGAGCTGTTTTTT. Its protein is CASSLTGDHSGELFF.

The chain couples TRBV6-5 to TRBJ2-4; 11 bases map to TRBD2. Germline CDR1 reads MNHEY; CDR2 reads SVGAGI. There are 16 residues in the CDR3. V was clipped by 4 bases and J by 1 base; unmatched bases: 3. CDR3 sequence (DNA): TGTGCCAGCAGTTTTACTAGCGGGAGTGCCAAAAACATTCAGTACTTC. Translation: CASSFTSGSAKNIQYF.

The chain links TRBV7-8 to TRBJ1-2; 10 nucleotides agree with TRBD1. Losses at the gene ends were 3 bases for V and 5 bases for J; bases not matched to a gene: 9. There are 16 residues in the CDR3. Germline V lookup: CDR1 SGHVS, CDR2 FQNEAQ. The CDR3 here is CASSFRDRGSGYGYTF. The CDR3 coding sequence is TGTGCCAGCAGCTTCCGGGACAGGGGTAGTGGATATGGCTACACCTTC.

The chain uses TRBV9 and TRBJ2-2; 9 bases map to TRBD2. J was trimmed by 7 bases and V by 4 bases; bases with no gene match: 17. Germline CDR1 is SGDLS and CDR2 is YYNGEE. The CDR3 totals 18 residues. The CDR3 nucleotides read TGTGCCAGCAGCAGTGATTCTAGCGGGAATTATATTAGCGGGGAGCTGTTTTTT. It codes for CASSSDSSGNYISGELFF.

The CDR3 protein is CASRPGSNPITDTQYF. For the CDR3, the DNA is TGTGCCAGCAGACCGGGGAGCAATCCTATCACAGATACGCAGTATTTT. The chain links TRBV5-6 to TRBJ2-3; a possible D gene is TRBD2 (5 bases). Trimming took 5 bases from V and 2 from J, leaving 18 bases between them. The CDR3 consists of 16 residues. Per the germline V gene, CDR1 is SGHDT and CDR2 is YYEEEE.

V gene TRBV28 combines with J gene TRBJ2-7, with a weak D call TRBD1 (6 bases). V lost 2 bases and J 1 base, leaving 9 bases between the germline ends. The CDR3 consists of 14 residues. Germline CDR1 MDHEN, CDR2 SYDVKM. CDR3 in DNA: TGTGCCAGCAGTTTACAGGACAGATCCTACGAGCAGTACTTC. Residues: CASSLQDRSYEQYF.

CDR3 region: CASSEYMGQGARPEAFF. The CDR3 nucleotides are TGTGCCAGCAGTGAATATATGGGACAGGGGGCCCGTCCTGAAGCTTTCTTT. The chain is built from TRBV6-1 and TRBJ1-1; 12 nucleotides agree with TRBD1. CDR1 is MNHNS and CDR2 is SASEGT in the germline V gene. The CDR3 contains 17 residues. Unmatched junction bases numbered 10, after V lost 2 bases and J lost 6 bases.

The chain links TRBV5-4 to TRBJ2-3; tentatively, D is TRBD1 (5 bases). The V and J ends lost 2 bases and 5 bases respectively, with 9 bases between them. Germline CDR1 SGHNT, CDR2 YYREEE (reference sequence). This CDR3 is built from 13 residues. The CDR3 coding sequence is TGTGCCAGCAGCTTACGCAGGGAAGATACGCAGTATTTT. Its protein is CASSLRREDTQYF. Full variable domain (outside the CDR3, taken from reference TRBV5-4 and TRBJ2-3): ETGVTQSPTHLIKTRGQQVTLRCSSQSGHNTVSWYQQALGQGPQFIFQYYREEENGRGNFPPRFSGLQFPNYSSELNVNALELDDSALYLCASSLRREDTQYFGPGTRLTVL.

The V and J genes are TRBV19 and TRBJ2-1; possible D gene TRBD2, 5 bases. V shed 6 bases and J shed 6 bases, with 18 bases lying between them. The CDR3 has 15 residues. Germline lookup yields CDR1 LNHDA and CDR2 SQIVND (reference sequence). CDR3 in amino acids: CASSDPRTFGNEQFF. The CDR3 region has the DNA TGTGCCAGTAGCGACCCAAGGACTTTCGGCAATGAGCAGTTCTTC.

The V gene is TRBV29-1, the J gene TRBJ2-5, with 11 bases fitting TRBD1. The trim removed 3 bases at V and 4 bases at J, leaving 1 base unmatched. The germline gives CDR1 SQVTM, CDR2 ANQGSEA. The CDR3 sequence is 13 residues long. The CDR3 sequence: CSVDGTGGETQYF. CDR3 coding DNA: TGCAGCGTTGACGGGACAGGGGGAGAGACCCAGTACTTC. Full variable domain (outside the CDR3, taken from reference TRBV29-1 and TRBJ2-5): SAVISQKPSRDICQRGTSLTIQCQVDSQVTMMFWYRQQPGQSLTLIATANQGSEATYESGFVIDKFPISRPNLTFSTLTVSNMSPEDSSIYLCSVDGTGGETQYFGPGTRLLVL.

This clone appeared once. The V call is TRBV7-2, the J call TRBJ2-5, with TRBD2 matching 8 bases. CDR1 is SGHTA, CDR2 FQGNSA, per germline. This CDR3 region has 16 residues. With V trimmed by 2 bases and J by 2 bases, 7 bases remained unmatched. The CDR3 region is CASSLISSGSQETQYF. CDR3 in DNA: TGTGCCAGCAGCTTAATCTCTAGCGGGTCACAAGAGACCCAGTACTTC.

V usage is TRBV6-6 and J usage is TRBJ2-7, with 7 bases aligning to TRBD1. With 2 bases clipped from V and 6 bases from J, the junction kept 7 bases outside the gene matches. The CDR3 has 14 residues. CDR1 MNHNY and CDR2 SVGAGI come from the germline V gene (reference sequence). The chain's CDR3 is CASSYEVTGSEQYF. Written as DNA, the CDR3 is TGTGCCAGCAGTTACGAGGTGACAGGGAGCGAGCAGTACTTC.

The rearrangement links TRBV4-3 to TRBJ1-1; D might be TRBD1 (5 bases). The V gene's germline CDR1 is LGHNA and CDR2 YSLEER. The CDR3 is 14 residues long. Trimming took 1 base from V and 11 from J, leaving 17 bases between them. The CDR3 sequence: CASSQVSGPNEAFF. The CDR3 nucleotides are TGCGCCAGCAGCCAAGTTTCAGGGCCCAACGAGGCTTTCTTT.

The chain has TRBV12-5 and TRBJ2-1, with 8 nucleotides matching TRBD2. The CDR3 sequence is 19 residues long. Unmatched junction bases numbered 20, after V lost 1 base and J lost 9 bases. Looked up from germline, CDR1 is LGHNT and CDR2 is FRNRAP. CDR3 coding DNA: TGTGCTAGTGGTTTGGCCCGACTAGCGCAACCTGAGCGCCTTCGTGAGCAGTTCTTC. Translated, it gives CASGLARLAQPERLREQFF.

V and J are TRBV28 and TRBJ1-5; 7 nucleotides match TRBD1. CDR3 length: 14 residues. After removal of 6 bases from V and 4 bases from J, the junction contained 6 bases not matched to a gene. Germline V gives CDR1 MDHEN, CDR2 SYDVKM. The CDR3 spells CASRPGTVNQPQHF. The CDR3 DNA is TGTGCCAGCAGACCCGGGACAGTGAATCAGCCCCAGCATTTT.

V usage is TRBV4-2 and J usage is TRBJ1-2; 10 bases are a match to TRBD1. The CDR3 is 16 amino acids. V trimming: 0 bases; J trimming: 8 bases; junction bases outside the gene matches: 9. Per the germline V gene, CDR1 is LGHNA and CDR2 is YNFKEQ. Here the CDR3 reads CASSQDIGQGVKGYTF. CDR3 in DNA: TGTGCCAGCAGCCAAGATATAGGACAGGGGGTCAAAGGCTACACCTTC.

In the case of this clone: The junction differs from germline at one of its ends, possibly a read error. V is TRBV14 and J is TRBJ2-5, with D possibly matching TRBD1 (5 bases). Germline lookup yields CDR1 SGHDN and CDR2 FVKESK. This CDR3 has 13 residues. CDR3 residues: CASSQDLNRRVHF. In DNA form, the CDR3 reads TGTGCCAGCAGCCAAGATCTTAACAGGCGAGTGCACTTC.